Each of the 25 T cell receptor beta chains below was sequenced from the same sample in a study of blood T cell repertoires in COVID-19. Clones were sequenced by immunoSEQ multiplex PCR, and TCRdb holds only the in-frame ones, with some missing. Of hundreds of thousands of clones listed, more than 80% are singletons. Material for sequencing was peripheral blood. The receptors here all came from an elderly woman with acute or convalescent COVID-19.

The chain employs TRBV5-1 and TRBJ1-4, with a possible D match to TRBD1 (6 bases). Germline values: CDR1 SGHRS, CDR2 YFSETQ. V was trimmed by 3 bases and J by 3 bases, leaving 15 bases between them. The CDR3 is made up of 16 amino acids. CDR3: CASSSVQGPPNEKLFF. The CDR3 coding sequence is TGCGCCAGCAGCTCTGTACAGGGTCCTCCTAATGAAAAACTGTTTTTT.

This sequence joins TRBV27 and TRBJ2-1; 8 nucleotides agree with TRBD1. The germline gives CDR1 MNHEY, CDR2 SMNVEV (reference sequence). V gave up 7 bases and J gave up 6 bases; unmatched junction bases: 14. This CDR3 has 16 amino acids. This chain's CDR3 is CASTIKWGQVGNEQFF. For the CDR3, the DNA is TGTGCCAGCACCATCAAATGGGGACAGGTGGGCAATGAGCAGTTCTTC.

This sequence joins TRBV5-8 and TRBJ1-3, with D unclear. CDR3 length equals 16 residues. V shed 1 base and J shed 0 bases, with 11 bases lying between them. Looked up from germline, CDR1 is SGHTS and CDR2 is YDEGEE. DNA for the CDR3: TGTGCCAGCAGCTTGTTACTCCCCCCCTCTGGAAACACCATATATTTT. Encoded protein: CASSLLLPPSGNTIYF.

The chain employs TRBV11-3 and TRBJ1-2; 9 nucleotides align to TRBD1. Germline V gene lookup returns CDR1 SGHNT and CDR2 YENEEA. The CDR3 consists of 16 residues. J lost 4 bases, V lost 1 base, and 7 bases had no gene match. The CDR3 region has the DNA TGTGCCAGCAGCTTAGCTCCGACAGGGGGAGTCTATGGCTACACCTTC. Its protein is CASSLAPTGGVYGYTF.

This clone was seen more than once but under ten times. V usage is TRBV27 and J usage is TRBJ1-2; D possibly corresponds to TRBD1 (6 bases). Looked up from germline, CDR1 is MNHEY and CDR2 is SMNVEV (reference sequence). CDR3 length: 13 residues. V was clipped by 3 bases and J by 4 bases, with 9 bases between them. The CDR3 DNA follows: TGTGCCAGCAGTTTGTCAGGGGCCTATGGCTACACCTTC. As protein: CASSLSGAYGYTF.

The gene calls are TRBV7-9 and TRBJ2-7; no definite D call. The CDR3 consists of 12 residues. Per the germline V gene, CDR1 is SEHNR and CDR2 is FQNEAQ (reference sequence). V lost 1 base and J 6 bases, leaving 7 bases between the germline ends. The CDR3 DNA sequence: TGTGCCAGCAGCTTAGGACACCTCGAGCAGTACTTC. Residues: CASSLGHLEQYF.

The chain recombines TRBV25-1 with TRBJ1-1; TRBD1 matches at 7 bases. Trimming at V came to 3 bases and at J to 10 bases, leaving 14 bases not matched to a gene. Germline V gene lookup returns CDR1 MGHDK and CDR2 SYGVNS. The CDR3 loop spans 15 amino acids. CDR3 sequence reads: CASSDRDSFLLGAFF. CDR3 sequence (DNA): TGTGCCAGCAGTGACCGGGACAGCTTCTTATTGGGAGCTTTCTTT.

The V gene is TRBV6-6, the J gene TRBJ2-7, with D uncertain. V lost 11 bases and J 6 bases, leaving 11 bases between the germline ends. This CDR3 has 10 amino acids. CDR1 and CDR2 from the germline V gene are MNHNY and SVGAGI (reference sequence). The CDR3 nucleotides read TGTGCCTCCGGAGAGTCCGAGCAGTACTTC. Translated: CASGESEQYF.

This rearrangement joins TRBV6-4 to TRBJ2-3; 12 bases match TRBD2. The germline CDR1 and CDR2 sequences are MRHNA and SNTAGT. J was trimmed by 1 base and V by 5 bases; bases with no gene match: 1. The CDR3 contains 15 residues. Written as DNA, the CDR3 is TGTGCCAGCAGTAGGACTAGCGGGGGCACAGATACGCAGTATTTT. This gives the protein CASSRTSGGTDTQYF.

The table lists this clone with many counts. The rearrangement links TRBV5-6 to TRBJ2-1, with 12 bases aligning to TRBD2. The V gene's germline CDR1 is SGHDT and CDR2 YYEEEE. The junction had 6 bases not matched to a gene; V was cut back by 4 bases and J by 4 bases. This CDR3 contains 16 residues. The CDR3 region is CASSPGTSGLYNEQFF. CDR3 in DNA: TGTGCCAGCAGCCCTGGGACTAGCGGGCTATACAATGAGCAGTTCTTC.

This sequence joins TRBV7-2 and TRBJ1-2, with D uncertain. V was pared by 5 bases and J by 4 bases, with 14 bases between. This CDR3 comprises 14 residues. Germline loops: CDR1 SGHTA, CDR2 FQGNSA. The CDR3 bases are TGTGCCAGCAGCCCTAGGCCAGAAATCTATGGCTACACCTTC. Its translation is CASSPRPEIYGYTF.

This chain links TRBV5-6 with TRBJ2-7; TRBD1 matches 7 bases. Germline trimming cut 5 bases from V and 3 bases from J; bases unmatched to any gene: 14. The CDR3 contains 16 residues. The germline V gene encodes CDR1 SGHDT and CDR2 YYEEEE. The DNA for the CDR3 is TGTGCCAGCAGACTCTTCGACGAGACAGGGATCTACGAGCAGTACTTC. This gives the protein CASRLFDETGIYEQYF.

The chain recombines TRBV30 with TRBJ1-1, with D perhaps matching TRBD1 (5 bases). The CDR3 sequence is 14 residues long. Trimming took 3 bases from V and 10 from J, leaving 21 bases between them. Germline CDR1 GTSNPN, CDR2 SVGIG (reference sequence). In DNA form, the CDR3 reads TGTGCCTGGAGCTTGGGGGGGAGAGGACGTAGAGCTTTCTTT. Residues: CAWSLGGRGRRAFF.

This chain connects TRBV6-5 to TRBJ1-4; possibly TRBD1 for D (6 bases). The length of the CDR3 is 14 residues. V shed 5 bases and J shed 5 bases, with 12 bases lying between them. CDR1 MNHEY and CDR2 SVGAGI come from the germline V gene. This CDR3 reads CASSRTGTNEKLFF. DNA for the CDR3: TGTGCCAGCAGTAGGACCGGGACAAATGAAAAACTGTTTTTT.

J is TRBJ2-7 and V is TRBV2; 8 bases align to TRBD2. In germline, CDR1 is SNHLY, CDR2 FYNNEI. CDR3 length equals 11 residues. After removal of 6 bases from V and 13 bases from J, the junction contained 8 bases not matched to a gene. The CDR3 bases are TGTGCCAGCAGCGCGGGACTAGTAACTTACTTC. Translation: CASSAGLVTYF.

The rearrangement links TRBV28 to TRBJ1-2, with D tentatively TRBD1 (6 bases). The CDR3 length is 13 residues. Trimming took 11 bases from V and 3 from J, leaving 16 bases between them. The germline V gene encodes CDR1 MDHEN and CDR2 SYDVKM. CDR3 in amino acids: CAGRGGADYGYTF. CDR3 bases: TGTGCCGGTCGGGGGGGCGCGGACTATGGCTACACCTTC.

This chain joins TRBV11-2 and TRBJ1-2; the D is unclear. The CDR3 runs 13 residues. The V gene's germline CDR1 is SGHAT and CDR2 FQNNGV. Trimming shortened V by 5 bases and J by 7 bases, and 14 bases separated the two germline ends. The CDR3: CASSPPGIAGYTF. In nucleotides, the CDR3 is TGTGCCAGCAGCCCCCCCGGGATCGCTGGCTACACCTTC. The variable domain in full, completed from reference TRBV11-2 and TRBJ1-2, reads EAGVAQSPRYKIIEKRQSVAFWCNPISGHATLYWYQQILGQGPKLLIQFQNNGVVDDSQLPKDRFSAERLKGVDSTLKIQPAKLEDSAVYLCASSPPGIAGYTFGSGTRLTVV.

The chain carries TRBV7-9 and TRBJ2-7, with TRBD1 matching over 8 bases. Germline V gene lookup returns CDR1 SEHNR and CDR2 FQNEAQ (reference sequence). This CDR3 comprises 15 residues. With V trimmed by 4 bases and J by 6 bases, 11 bases remained unmatched. The DNA for the CDR3 is TGTGCCAGCAGCTCTCAGGGGGCGCGGTTGGGCGAGCAGTACTTC. It is translated as CASSSQGARLGEQYF.

The chain uses TRBV3-1 (or the pseudogene TRBV3-2) and TRBJ1-5; 8 bases line up with TRBD1. The J segment lost 0 bases and the V segment lost 4 bases, leaving 11 bases of the junction unmatched. The CDR3 runs 18 residues. Germline V CDR1 and CDR2: LGHDT, YNNKEL (reference sequence). CDR3 amino acids: CASSPGCDRGYSNQPQHF. The CDR3 DNA sequence: TGTGCCAGCAGCCCCGGATGCGACAGGGGCTATAGCAATCAGCCCCAGCATTTT.

This chain uses TRBV11-3 with TRBJ2-3, with 8 bases matching TRBD2. The germline V gene has CDR1 SGHNT and CDR2 YENEEA. After removal of 5 bases from V and 5 bases from J, the junction contained 3 bases not matched to a gene. The length of the CDR3 is 13 residues. CDR3 DNA: TGTGCCAGCAGCGGACTAGCTGGAGATACGCAGTATTTT. Protein: CASSGLAGDTQYF. The variable domain in full, completed from reference TRBV11-3 and TRBJ2-3, reads EAGVVQSPRYKIIEKKQPVAFWCNPISGHNTLYWYLQNLGQGPELLIRYENEEAVDDSQLPKDRFSAERLKGVDSTLKIQPAELGDSAVYLCASSGLAGDTQYFGPGTRLTVL.

The chain uses TRBV7-9 and TRBJ1-2, with 7 bases lining up with TRBD1. The CDR3 consists of 15 residues. J gave up 2 bases and V 2 bases, and 5 bases lay outside the gene matches. The V gene's germline CDR1 is SEHNR and CDR2 FQNEAQ (reference sequence). The CDR3, as DNA: TGTGCCAGCAGCTTACGGGGACAGATAAACTATGGCTACACCTTC. Translated, it gives CASSLRGQINYGYTF.

The chain uses TRBV5-1 and TRBJ2-1; 10 positions agree with TRBD2. CDR3 size: 16 residues. Per germline, CDR1 SGHRS and CDR2 YFSETQ. Trimming took 5 bases from V and 4 from J; bases not matched to a gene: 9. This chain's CDR3 is CASRPTTSGVYNEQFF. The CDR3 coding sequence is TGCGCCAGCAGACCCACAACTAGCGGGGTTTACAATGAGCAGTTCTTC.

The chain carries TRBV30 and TRBJ2-5; D gene uncertain. This CDR3 comprises 13 residues. Per germline, CDR1 GTSNPN and CDR2 SVGIG (reference sequence). Trimming pared 0 bases from V and 4 bases from J, leaving 9 bases between. The CDR3 here is CAWSVLPGETQYF. In DNA, the CDR3 is TGTGCCTGGAGTGTACTTCCGGGAGAGACCCAGTACTTC.

This chain uses TRBV27 with TRBJ2-7, with 7 bases matching TRBD1. The V gene's germline CDR1 is MNHEY and CDR2 SMNVEV (reference sequence). Losses at the gene ends were 6 bases for V and 4 bases for J; bases not matched to a gene: 9. This CDR3 has 14 residues. The chain's CDR3 is CASRSGTARYEQYF. CDR3 nucleotides: TGTGCCAGCAGGTCCGGGACAGCACGGTACGAGCAGTACTTC.

The chain combines TRBV6-2 or TRBV6-3 with TRBJ1-2; D is ambiguous. Trimming left V 0 bases short and J 3 bases short, with 5 bases between. Germline V lookup: CDR1 MNHEY, CDR2 SVGEGT. The CDR3 is 13 amino acids. Here the CDR3 DNA reads TGTGCCAGCAGTTACTCTCGGGACTATGGCTACACCTTC. This codes for CASSYSRDYGYTF.